These T cell receptor beta chains were read from a single sample in a study of identical twins. TCRdb independently ran MiXCR on the 5' RACE reads; one entry per CDR3 protein. The sample lists 520,000 or so distinct CDR3 sequences; 22% were seen once. This sample was shared with a second study, whose subject was T cells expressing NK-cell markers.

The material sequenced was CD4+ T cells sorted from blood. The receptor set was obtained from a woman aged 18-29 years in good health. The CDR3 runs from the conserved cysteine through the conserved F or W. D genes are given only for firm matches. Clone size appears in some rows only: once, few, many, or a class for an expanded clone.

TRBV20-1	many	TRBJ2-3	-	CSVKTPSTDTQYF	TGCAGTGTAAAGACTCCTAGCACAGATACGCAGTATTTT
TRBV5-5	-	TRBJ1-5	-	CASSLKVGNQPQHF	TGTGCCAGCAGCTTAAAAGTCGGCAATCAGCCCCAGCATTTT
TRBV5-1	-	TRBJ2-7	TRBD1	CASSPPGQGRQYF	TGCGCCAGCAGCCCACCGGGACAGGGCCGGCAGTACTTC
TRBV5-1	few	TRBJ2-1	-	CASSINGGPNEQFF	TGCGCCAGCAGCATAAACGGAGGGCCAAATGAGCAGTTCTTC
TRBV7-6	-	TRBJ2-2	-	CASSLAGGAGELFF	TGTGCCAGCAGCTTGGCCGGTGGGGCCGGGGAGCTGTTTTTT
TRBV9	few	TRBJ1-5	-	CASSVDGIQPQHF	TGTGCCAGCAGCGTAGATGGCATTCAGCCCCAGCATTTT
TRBV12-3/TRBV12-4	-	TRBJ1-2	TRBD1	CASSWGQVYGYTF	TGTGCCAGCAGCTGGGGACAGGTCTATGGCTACACCTTC
TRBV11-2	-	TRBJ2-3	-	CASSTVGARVVDTQYF	TGTGCCAGCAGCACCGTGGGAGCGCGAGTAGTAGATACGCAGTATTTT
TRBV18	-	TRBJ2-7	TRBD2	CASSPRLASFTGEQYF	TGTGCCAGCTCACCAAGACTAGCCTCATTCACTGGCGAGCAGTACTTC
TRBV24-1	-	TRBJ2-1	TRBD1	CATSDPTGGSYNEQFF	TGTGCCACCAGTGACCCGACAGGGGGCTCCTACAATGAGCAGTTCTTC
TRBV7-9	few	TRBJ2-7	TRBD2	CASSLPLSGGDYEQYF	TGTGCCAGCAGCTTACCCCTTAGCGGGGGAGACTACGAGCAGTACTTC
TRBV5-1	-	TRBJ1-6	-	CASSLEATWSYNSPLHF	TGCGCCAGCAGCTTGGAGGCCACTTGGTCCTATAATTCACCCCTCCACTTT
TRBV29-1	-	TRBJ2-7	TRBD1	CSVSGLSGTGEFSYEQYF	TGCAGCGTTTCCGGCCTGTCCGGGACAGGTGAATTTAGCTACGAGCAGTACTTC
TRBV5-1	few	TRBJ2-1	-	CASSLTVGINEQFF	TGCGCCAGCAGCTTGACAGTCGGAATCAATGAGCAGTTCTTC
TRBV28	-	TRBJ2-1	TRBD2	CASSSRSLGLRYNEQFF	TGTGCCAGCAGTTCGAGGTCCCTGGGACTACGCTACAATGAGCAGTTCTTC
TRBV5-5	-	TRBJ2-1	-	CASSLLTWASEQFF	TGTGCCAGCAGCTTACTTACCTGGGCAAGTGAGCAGTTCTTC
TRBV5-1	many	TRBJ2-5	-	CASSLEGRALGETQYF	TGCGCCAGCAGCTTGGAAGGTCGAGCCCTGGGGGAGACCCAGTACTTC
TRBV6-1	-	TRBJ1-2	-	CAGQPGTGLRYTF	TGTGCCGGGCAACCCGGGACGGGGTTACGTTACACCTTC
TRBV5-1	-	TRBJ1-2	-	CASRPDSNYGYTF	TGCGCCAGCAGGCCGGACAGCAACTATGGCTACACCTTC
TRBV20-1	-	TRBJ2-5	-	CSAGRPAQYF	TGCAGTGCGGGCCGGCCCGCCCAGTACTTC
TRBV12-3/TRBV12-4	many	TRBJ1-1	-	CASRPPGDTEAFF	TGTGCCAGCAGACCCCCAGGGGACACTGAAGCTTTCTTT
TRBV5-1	-	TRBJ1-1	TRBD1	CASSYGTGRDTEAFF	TGCGCCAGCAGCTACGGGACAGGGCGCGACACTGAAGCTTTCTTT
TRBV7-9	few	TRBJ1-2	TRBD1	CASSLNRGHVDGYTF	TGTGCCAGCAGCCTAAACAGGGGGCATGTGGATGGCTACACCTTC
TRBV2	-	TRBJ2-3	TRBD2	CASNPTSGGAVADTQYF	TGTGCCAGCAACCCGACTAGCGGGGGGGCCGTGGCAGATACGCAGTATTTT
TRBV29-1	many	TRBJ2-3	TRBD2	CSVDAGGADTQYF	TGCAGCGTTGATGCGGGAGGAGCAGATACGCAGTATTTT
TRBV6-1	-	TRBJ2-7	TRBD2	CASSPLAGSYEQYF	TGTGCCAGCAGCCCACTAGCGGGCTCCTACGAGCAGTACTTC
TRBV6-1	-	TRBJ1-4	-	CASSGGAGNEKLFF	TGTGCCAGCAGTGGAGGGGCGGGGAATGAAAAACTGTTTTTT
TRBV10-3	-	TRBJ2-3	-	CAIKPGPTTPGTQYF	TGTGCCATCAAACCTGGTCCGACAACCCCGGGTACGCAGTATTTT
TRBV20-1	-	TRBJ2-2	-	CSAREWSSGELFF	TGCAGTGCTAGAGAATGGAGCTCCGGGGAGCTGTTTTTT
TRBV12-3/TRBV12-4	-	TRBJ2-2	-	CASSFQRLNTGELFF	TGTGCCAGCAGTTTCCAGCGACTGAACACCGGGGAGCTGTTTTTT
TRBV2	few	TRBJ1-5	-	CASSTVGNQPQHF	TGTGCCAGCAGTACGGTCGGCAATCAGCCCCAGCATTTT
TRBV10-3	few	TRBJ1-1	-	CAISEQSMNTEAFF	TGTGCCATCAGTGAGCAGTCCATGAACACTGAAGCTTTCTTT
TRBV7-2	-	TRBJ1-1	-	CASSLAWVTGSTEAFF	TGTGCCAGCAGCTTAGCGTGGGTAACAGGATCCACTGAAGCTTTCTTT
TRBV10-3	-	TRBJ2-3	-	CAISEPAGFTQYF	TGTGCCATCAGTGAGCCGGCGGGGTTTACGCAGTATTTT
TRBV20-1	few	TRBJ2-1	TRBD2	CSPLRGGDEQFF	TGCAGTCCCTTACGGGGAGGGGATGAGCAGTTCTTC
TRBV29-1	-	TRBJ2-2	-	CSVERDTGELFF	TGCAGCGTTGAAAGGGACACCGGGGAGCTGTTTTTT
TRBV20-1	-	TRBJ2-7	-	CSARDWSSYEQYF	TGCAGTGCTAGAGACTGGAGCTCCTACGAGCAGTACTTC
TRBV12-3/TRBV12-4	few	TRBJ1-6	-	CASTVSSYNSPLHF	TGTGCCAGCACCGTGAGCTCCTATAATTCACCCCTCCACTTT
TRBV6-5	few	TRBJ1-3	-	CASSYQRNSGNTIYF	TGTGCCAGCAGTTACCAGAGGAACTCTGGAAACACCATATATTTT
TRBV21-1	-	TRBJ1-2	-	CASGRTGHSYTF	TGTGCCAGCGGCAGGACCGGACATTCCTACACCTTC
TRBV5-7	few	TRBJ2-6	-	CASSLPPFGSGANVLTF	TGTGCCAGCAGCTTGCCCCCTTTTGGCTCTGGGGCCAACGTCCTGACTTTC
TRBV5-1	-	TRBJ2-3	TRBD2	CGSRRLAGVADTQYF	TGCGGCAGCAGAAGACTAGCGGGAGTCGCAGATACGCAGTATTTT
TRBV29-1	-	TRBJ2-3	-	CSVDGLYTDTQYF	TGCAGCGTTGACGGCCTTTACACAGATACGCAGTATTTT
TRBV7-2	-	TRBJ1-5	TRBD1	CASSLGLGQGQPQHF	TGTGCCAGCAGCTTGGGCCTGGGACAGGGTCAGCCCCAGCATTTT
TRBV20-1	many	TRBJ2-5	TRBD2	CSFSGRETQYF	TGCAGTTTTAGCGGGAGAGAGACCCAGTACTTC
TRBV11-2	-	TRBJ2-1	-	CASSLGWKNEQFF	TGTGCCAGCAGCTTGGGCTGGAAGAATGAGCAGTTCTTC
TRBV5-6	-	TRBJ2-5	TRBD2	CASSDVRLSGGQETQYF	TGTGCCAGCAGCGATGTCCGACTAAGCGGGGGGCAAGAGACCCAGTACTTC
TRBV12-3/TRBV12-4	-	TRBJ1-2	-	CASSRQLYGYTF	TGTGCCAGCAGCCGACAACTCTATGGCTACACCTTC
TRBV18	-	TRBJ2-1	-	CASSPMGPTYNEQFF	TGTGCCAGCTCACCAATGGGCCCTACCTACAATGAGCAGTTCTTC
TRBV20-1	few	TRBJ2-3	TRBD1	CSGGTASTDTQYF	TGCAGTGGGGGGACAGCAAGCACAGATACGCAGTATTTT
TRBV12-3/TRBV12-4	-	TRBJ2-2	-	CASKRTDFAGELFF	TGTGCCAGCAAAAGGACAGATTTTGCCGGGGAGCTGTTTTTT
TRBV12-3/TRBV12-4	-	TRBJ1-5	TRBD1	CASSPTGFNQPQHF	TGTGCCAGCAGTCCGACAGGGTTTAATCAGCCCCAGCATTTT
TRBV20-1	-	TRBJ2-5	-	CSARDGQVLGETQYF	TGCAGTGCTAGAGATGGGCAGGTCCTGGGGGAGACCCAGTACTTC